Below are 27 T cell receptor beta chains sequenced from a single sample in a study of blood T cell repertoires in COVID-19. Produced via immunoSEQ multiplex PCR; TCRdb's table is partial and in-frame only. Of some 200,000 clones in the sample, around 91% were seen once. The sample comprised PBMCs or T cells enriched from blood (not recorded which). These receptors all come from a woman between 18 and 30 years old who had recovered from COVID-19.

This chain links TRBV6-5 with TRBJ2-7, with unresolved D. The CDR3 spans 12 residues. The V gene's germline CDR1 is MNHEY and CDR2 SVGAGI. V was shortened by 6 bases and J by 6 bases, with 12 bases between the two germline ends. CDR3 sequence: CASSPRSVEQYF. DNA of the CDR3: TGTGCCAGCAGCCCACGCTCGGTCGAGCAGTACTTC.

The V and J genes are TRBV7-6 and TRBJ2-7; D ambiguous. The V end was cut by 4 bases, the J end by 1 base, with 8 bases between. The CDR3 spans 13 residues. Germline loops: CDR1 SGHVS, CDR2 FNYEAQ. The CDR3 is CASSSLASYEQYF. DNA for the CDR3: TGTGCCAGCAGCTCCCTGGCATCCTACGAGCAGTACTTC. Variable domain in full (rest from reference TRBV7-6 and TRBJ2-7): GAGVSQSPRYKVTKRGQDVALRCDPISGHVSLYWYRQALGQGPEFLTYFNYEAQQDKSGLPNDRFSAERPEGSISTLTIQRTEQRDSAMYRCASSSLASYEQYFGPGTRLTVT.

This clone was counted a single time. V usage is TRBV28 and J usage is TRBJ2-2; TRBD2 matches 7 bases. From germline, CDR1 is MDHEN and CDR2 SYDVKM. The length of the CDR3 is 16 residues. V gave up 6 bases and J gave up 4 bases; unmatched junction bases: 11. The CDR3 DNA follows: TGTGCCAGCAGGCGGATTGCGGGAGACGGCACCGGGGAGCTGTTTTTT. Translated: CASRRIAGDGTGELFF. The entire variable domain, with the rest obtained from reference TRBV28 and TRBJ2-2, is as follows: DVKVTQSSRYLVKRTGEKVFLECVQDMDHENMFWYRQDPGLGLRLIYFSYDVKMKEKGDIPEGYSVSREKKERFSLILESASTNQTSMYLCASRRIAGDGTGELFFGEGSRLTVL.

This clone came up once. The rearrangement joins TRBV5-1 to TRBJ2-1; possibly TRBD2 for D (5 bases). Trimming removed 7 bases from V and 2 bases from J, with 16 bases in between. Germline-derived CDR1 and CDR2 are SGHRS and YFSETQ. The CDR3 has 15 amino acids. CDR3 in amino acids: CASSFPSGAYNEQFF. CDR3 sequence (DNA): TGCGCCAGCTCCTTCCCAAGCGGTGCCTACAATGAGCAGTTCTTC.

The chain is built from TRBV5-4 and TRBJ1-1, with D possibly being TRBD1 (5 bases). V was clipped by 3 bases and J by 11 bases, with 14 bases between them. CDR3 length: 12 residues. From germline, CDR1 is SGHNT and CDR2 YYREEE (reference sequence). The CDR3 nucleotides are TGTGCCAGCAGCTGGGGGAGTGGGGGGGCTTTCTTT. Amino acid sequence: CASSWGSGGAFF.

V usage is TRBV18 and J usage is TRBJ2-3; TRBD1 matches 9 bases. CDR3 size: 15 residues. Germline CDR1 KGHSH, CDR2 LQKENI. The junction had 5 bases not matched to a gene; V was cut back by 4 bases and J by 3 bases. This CDR3 is CASSRGQGGTDTQYF. The CDR3 coding sequence is TGTGCCAGCTCACGGGGACAGGGTGGAACAGATACGCAGTATTTT.

This rearrangement joins TRBV5-1 to TRBJ2-7, with D hard to call. Looked up from germline, CDR1 is SGHRS and CDR2 is YFSETQ. Trimming took 0 bases from V and 2 from J, leaving 12 bases between them. The CDR3 spans 15 residues. The CDR3 loop reads CASSLASVSPYEQYF. The CDR3, as DNA: TGCGCCAGCAGCTTGGCCTCGGTGTCCCCCTACGAGCAGTACTTC.

The rearrangement uses TRBV19 and TRBJ2-1; TRBD2 agrees at 13 bases. With 4 bases clipped from V and 4 bases from J, the junction kept 7 bases outside the gene matches. CDR3 length: 17 amino acids. In germline, CDR1 is LNHDA, CDR2 SQIVND (reference sequence). The DNA of the CDR3 is TGTGCCAGTAGTACCAGACTAGCGGGAGGCCGTTACAATGAGCAGTTCTTC. Its protein product is CASSTRLAGGRYNEQFF.

The genes are TRBV6-5 and TRBJ1-5; no definite D call. Trimming removed 10 bases from V and 5 bases from J, with 15 bases in between. CDR1 and CDR2 from the germline V gene are MNHEY and SVGAGI. The CDR3 is made up of 13 amino acids. The CDR3 reads CATTSGEYQPQHF. In nucleotides, the CDR3 is TGTGCCACCACTTCGGGAGAATATCAGCCCCAGCATTTT.

This clone appeared a single time. This chain connects TRBV6-5 to TRBJ1-2, with unresolved D. Germline CDR1 reads MNHEY; CDR2 reads SVGAGI. Deletions cut 6 bases from V and 4 bases from J, with 12 bases between. CDR3 length: 13 amino acids. CDR3 region: CASRMTGLYGYTF. The CDR3 coding sequence is TGTGCCAGCAGGATGACCGGACTCTATGGCTACACCTTC.

The V gene is TRBV6-5, the J gene TRBJ1-1; no definite D call. The CDR3 consists of 14 residues. Between the trimmed V and J ends, which lost 4 bases and 1 base, there was a span of 10 bases. The germline V gene has CDR1 MNHEY and CDR2 SVGAGI. Written as DNA, the CDR3 is TGTGCCAGCAGTTTCTCAGGAGGGAACACTGAAGCTTTCTTT. Translating gives CASSFSGGNTEAFF.

V and J are TRBV28 and TRBJ2-1; 15 nucleotides match TRBD2. Germline-derived CDR1 and CDR2 are MDHEN and SYDVKM. Trimming at V came to 4 bases and at J to 7 bases, leaving 5 bases not matched to a gene. CDR3 size: 16 residues. This CDR3 is CASSSGLAGGWNEQFF. In DNA, the CDR3 is TGTGCCAGCAGTTCCGGACTAGCGGGAGGGTGGAATGAGCAGTTCTTC. Filled out from reference TRBV28 and TRBJ2-1, the complete variable domain reads DVKVTQSSRYLVKRTGEKVFLECVQDMDHENMFWYRQDPGLGLRLIYFSYDVKMKEKGDIPEGYSVSREKKERFSLILESASTNQTSMYLCASSSGLAGGWNEQFFGPGTRLTVL.

The gene calls are TRBV3-1 (or the pseudogene TRBV3-2) and TRBJ2-6; TRBD2 matches at 7 bases. This CDR3 region has 16 residues. Germline V gene sequence: CDR1 LGHDT, CDR2 YNNKEL (reference sequence). The junction had 3 bases not matched to a gene; V was cut back by 4 bases and J by 0 bases. As DNA, the CDR3 is TGTGCCAGCAGCCCGGGGGGAGGCTCTGGGGCCAACGTCCTGACTTTC. Translated: CASSPGGGSGANVLTF.

The genes are TRBV27 and TRBJ2-7, with 12 bases aligning to TRBD2. The V segment lost 5 bases and the J segment 9 bases; nucleotides outside the gene matches: 11. Germline CDR1 is MNHEY and CDR2 is SMNVEV (reference sequence). This CDR3 contains 15 residues. CDR3 nucleotide sequence: TGTGCCAGCAGTCAAGGGACTAGCGGGCGAGGGGTGCAGTACTTC. Amino acid sequence: CASSQGTSGRGVQYF.

The chain is built from TRBV28 and TRBJ2-7, with 8 positions matching TRBD1. The CDR3 runs to 14 residues. The V and J ends lost 6 bases and 7 bases, in that order; junction bases with no gene match: 11. The germline gives CDR1 MDHEN, CDR2 SYDVKM. In DNA, the CDR3 is TGTGCCAGCAGAAACCTTCCAGGGGGCAGGGAGCAGTACTTC. Translation: CASRNLPGGREQYF.

The genes are TRBV4-1 and TRBJ1-3; D may be TRBD1 (5 bases). Deletions cut 0 bases from V and 11 bases from J, with 17 bases between. This CDR3 comprises 15 residues. Per germline, CDR1 MGHRA and CDR2 YSYEKL. CDR3 loop: CASSQDTGGYLPIYF. CDR3 in DNA: TGCGCCAGCAGCCAAGATACGGGGGGTTATTTACCCATATATTTT.

This clone is a singleton in its sample. The chain combines TRBV9 with TRBJ2-1; 8 nucleotides agree with TRBD2. The length of the CDR3 is 16 residues. From germline, CDR1 is SGDLS and CDR2 YYNGEE. V lost 2 bases, J lost 8 bases, and 12 bases stayed unmatched. The CDR3 region has the DNA TGTGCCAGCAGCGTGAGTAGGGGACTAGGGCTACATGAGCAGTTCTTC. It is translated as CASSVSRGLGLHEQFF.

The CDR3 DNA follows: TGTGCCAGCAGCCTCGGGACAGGGGTTGATGAAAAACTGTTTTTT. Its protein product is CASSLGTGVDEKLFF. The chain couples TRBV9 to TRBJ1-4, with 10 bases aligning to TRBD1. The germline V gene has CDR1 SGDLS and CDR2 YYNGEE. The CDR3 length is 15 residues. V lost 4 bases and J lost 6; bases outside the gene matches: 6.

The rearrangement links TRBV6-5 to TRBJ2-2, with TRBD2 matching 8 bases. The CDR3 loop spans 16 amino acids. Germline CDR1 is MNHEY and CDR2 is SVGAGI. The V segment lost 4 bases and the J segment 6 bases; nucleotides outside the gene matches: 10. CDR3 sequence (DNA): TGTGCCAGCAGTTCATCCAGCGGGAGAGGCGCCGGGGAGCTGTTTTTT. This sequence encodes CASSSSSGRGAGELFF.

This clone occurred a few times. The V gene is TRBV7-2, the J gene TRBJ1-6, with D perhaps matching TRBD1 (5 bases). This CDR3 has 18 residues. The germline V gene encodes CDR1 SGHTA and CDR2 FQGNSA. The V and J ends lost 4 bases and 4 bases respectively, with 20 bases between them. For the CDR3, the DNA is TGTGCCAGCAGCTCTCCCGGGGGATCCGGGAGGTATAATTCACCCCTCCACTTT. It is translated as CASSSPGGSGRYNSPLHF.

The chain uses TRBV15 and TRBJ1-6, with 10 bases matching TRBD1. V was clipped by 6 bases and J by 6 bases; unmatched bases: 8. The germline V gene has CDR1 LNHNV and CDR2 YYDKDF (reference sequence). CDR3 size: 16 residues. This chain's CDR3 is CATRTDRGLSNSPLHF. The CDR3 coding sequence is TGTGCCACCAGAACCGACAGGGGGCTAAGTAATTCACCCCTCCACTTT.

This chain links TRBV5-8 with TRBJ2-3, with 8 bases identical to TRBD2. This CDR3 has 13 amino acids. Unmatched junction bases numbered 6, after V lost 8 bases and J lost 4 bases. CDR1 and CDR2 from the germline V gene are SGHTS and YDEGEE. This CDR3 is CARGTREADTQYF. The CDR3 bases are TGTGCCAGGGGGACTAGAGAGGCAGATACGCAGTATTTT. The whole variable domain, filled in from reference TRBV5-8 and TRBJ2-3, reads EAGVTQSPTHLIKTRGQQATLRCSPISGHTSVYWYQQALGLGLQFLLWYDEGEERNRGNFPPRFSGRQFPNYSSELNVNALELEDSALYLCARGTREADTQYFGPGTRLTVL.

The chain couples TRBV7-9 to TRBJ2-7, with D perhaps TRBD2 (6 bases). The CDR3 runs to 13 residues. The germline V gene has CDR1 SEHNR and CDR2 FQNEAQ (reference sequence). Between the trimmed V and J ends, which lost 5 bases and 7 bases, there was a span of 15 bases. CDR3 DNA: TGTGCCAGCAGCCGCGGGACCGAGCAGGAGCAGTACTTC. Translated, it gives CASSRGTEQEQYF.

The V and J genes are TRBV29-1 and TRBJ1-1; the match to TRBD1 covers 7 bases. This CDR3 comprises 13 residues. Germline V gene sequence: CDR1 SQVTM, CDR2 ANQGSEA. With V trimmed by 7 bases and J by 2 bases, 7 bases remained unmatched. The CDR3 nucleotides are TGCAGCGCCCAGACAGGGTCCAACACTGAAGCTTTCTTT. This encodes CSAQTGSNTEAFF.

The V gene is TRBV28, the J gene TRBJ1-2; D not certain. CDR1 is MDHEN and CDR2 is SYDVKM in the germline V gene. V lost 4 bases to trimming and J lost 4 bases, with 4 bases between them. This CDR3 region has 11 residues. For the CDR3, the DNA is TGTGCCAGCAGTTCCATCTATGGCTACACCTTC. It encodes CASSSIYGYTF.

In this sample, this clone turned up once. The chain employs TRBV7-8 and TRBJ1-4; D gene ambiguous. V was trimmed by 0 bases and J by 3 bases, leaving 14 bases between them. This CDR3 contains 17 residues. Germline V gene data show CDR1 as SGHVS and CDR2 as FQNEAQ. The CDR3 here is CASSLAAGRVANEKLFF. CDR3 sequence (DNA): TGTGCCAGCAGCTTAGCGGCTGGGAGGGTGGCTAATGAAAAACTGTTTTTT.

The CDR3 is CSVAQEAGNTIYF. The CDR3 region has the DNA TGCAGCGTTGCCCAGGAAGCTGGAAACACCATATATTTT. The chain has TRBV29-1 and TRBJ1-3; D gene unclear. From germline, CDR1 is SQVTM and CDR2 ANQGSEA. This CDR3 has 13 amino acids. V lost 4 bases and J 2 bases, leaving 9 bases between the germline ends.